A single sample gave rise to the 2 T cell receptor beta chains below, sequenced in a study of CXCR3-negative and CXCR3-positive naive CD8 T cells. UMI-labeled TRB cDNA libraries were prepared by 5' RACE. TCRdb re-analyzed the 5' RACE reads; it lists each CDR3 protein once, without DNA. The sample has roughly 120,000 distinct CDR3 sequences. Their specific antigens are unknown. Study-wide results and limits: CXCR3-expressing naive cells carried TRB CDR3s more hydrophobic than those of CXCR3-negative naive cells.

Sequencing used naive CXCR3+ CD8+ T cells from blood. The sample's subset: CD45RO-CCR7+CD27+CD95- naive CD8+ T cells expressing CXCR3 (TNR3+). The receptors here all came from a human donor in good health. Some clones in this sample may be carry-over from other donors' samples.

The CDR3 sequence: CASRLAWTGDEQFF. J is TRBJ2-1 and V is TRBV27; the TCRdb call, TRBD1, lacks DNA for checking. This CDR3 region has 14 residues. Germline lookup yields CDR1 MNHEY and CDR2 SMNVEV (reference sequence).

This chain connects TRBV19 to TRBJ2-1. Germline-derived CDR1 and CDR2 are LNHDA and SQIVND (reference sequence). The CDR3 runs to 13 residues. The CDR3 spells CASSGDVLNEQFF.